The present entry profiles one T cell receptor (beta chain) with its context. The data derive from a study of cytotoxic CD8 clonotypes in ibrutinib-treated CLL. Study at large: Recorded responses included about 25 partial and 2 complete; following median approximately 68 months, roughly 15 stayed remitted and roughly 12 progressed.

Clones were sequenced by immunoSEQ multiplex PCR, and TCRdb holds only the in-frame ones, with some missing. This repertoire shows about 160,000 clones, around 84% found once; its top ten account for around 2%. V was shortened by 3 bases and J by 0 bases, with 5 bases between the two germline ends. CDR1 MNHEY and CDR2 SMNVEV come from the germline V gene (reference sequence). This CDR3 is built from 14 residues. The TCR comes from a human donor with chronic lymphocytic leukemia. The chain has TRBV27 and TRBJ2-2, with D unresolved. Source: PBMCs, taken after 12 months of ibrutinib treatment. This CDR3 reads CASSLGSNTGELFF. The CDR3 DNA is TGTGCCAGCAGTTTGGGCTCGAACACCGGGGAGCTGTTTTTT.